Following are 18 T cell receptor beta chains from one sample sequenced in a study of control samples from healthy donors and cancer patients. Libraries were prepared by immunoSEQ multiplex PCR; TCRdb keeps only in-frame clonotypes and omits some of them. The sample carries 30,000 to 40,000 clones, over 70% recorded once. The sequenced sample was PBMCs. These receptors were taken from a woman aged 60 to 75 with lung cancer.

V gene TRBV2 combines with J gene TRBJ1-2; no clear D gene. Germline loops: CDR1 SNHLY, CDR2 FYNNEI. V lost 6 bases to trimming and J lost 7 bases, with 12 bases between them. This CDR3 has 12 amino acids. CDR3 protein: CASRLDESGYTF. The CDR3, as DNA: TGTGCCAGCAGACTAGACGAAAGTGGCTACACCTTC.

This clone came up once. V gene TRBV9 combines with J gene TRBJ1-1; no clear D gene. V was cut by 0 bases and J by 0 bases, with 12 bases left in between. The CDR3 covers 16 residues. CDR1 and CDR2 (germline): SGDLS, YYNGEE. The CDR3 nucleotides are TGTGCCAGCAGCGTAGACTCCCGCAGGATGAACACTGAAGCTTTCTTT. It is translated as CASSVDSRRMNTEAFF. The full variable domain, its missing parts supplied by reference TRBV9 and TRBJ1-1, is DSGVTQTPKHLITATGQRVTLRCSPRSGDLSVYWYQQSLDQGLQFLIQYYNGEERAKGNILERFSAQQFPDLHSELNLSSLELGDSALYFCASSVDSRRMNTEAFFGQGTRLTVV.

The gene calls are TRBV3-1 (or the pseudogene TRBV3-2) and TRBJ1-4; D not certain. Trimming left V 4 bases short and J 14 bases short, with 23 bases between. The CDR3 length is 15 residues. Germline loops: CDR1 LGHDT, CDR2 YNNKEL (reference sequence). The chain's CDR3 is CASSLIPGQKRDLFF. The CDR3 DNA follows: TGTGCCAGCAGCCTCATACCTGGGCAGAAAAGAGATCTGTTTTTT.

In nucleotides, the CDR3 is TGTGCCAGCAGCCAAGGGGGGGGTGGCTACACCTTC. Translation: CASSQGGGGYTF. The chain is built from TRBV11-2 and TRBJ1-2; tentative D call: TRBD1 (6 bases). Germline V lookup: CDR1 SGHAT, CDR2 FQNNGV. The CDR3 length is 12 residues. V lost 5 bases to trimming and J lost 7 bases, with 11 bases between them.

This chain uses TRBV29-1 with TRBJ1-2, with 7 positions matching TRBD1. Germline V lookup: CDR1 SQVTM, CDR2 ANQGSEA. This CDR3 is 14 amino acids long. Unmatched junction bases numbered 8, after V lost 3 bases and J lost 4 bases. The CDR3 is CSVDLGRGTYGYTF. CDR3 coding DNA: TGCAGCGTTGACTTGGGCAGGGGGACCTATGGCTACACCTTC.

The J gene is TRBJ1-1, the V gene TRBV6-5; possible D gene TRBD1, 6 bases. V lost 2 bases to trimming and J lost 4 bases, with 11 bases between them. Germline V gene sequence: CDR1 MNHEY, CDR2 SVGAGI. The CDR3 consists of 14 residues. CDR3: CASSYGGSITEAFF. In DNA, the CDR3 is TGTGCCAGCAGTTACGGGGGCTCGATCACTGAAGCTTTCTTT.

In this sample, this clone turned up a few times. The gene calls are TRBV6-5 and TRBJ1-2, with D possibly being TRBD1 (5 bases). This CDR3 spans 15 amino acids. Trimming stripped 5 bases from V and 4 bases from J, with 17 bases between. The V gene's germline CDR1 is MNHEY and CDR2 SVGAGI. The CDR3 DNA follows: TGTGCCAGCAGTCCCTCAGGGTTAGTCGTCTATGGCTACACCTTC. It codes for CASSPSGLVVYGYTF.

The sample holds a few counts of this clone. The chain joins TRBV7-6 to TRBJ2-1; 11 positions match TRBD1. Germline CDR1 reads SGHVS; CDR2 reads FNYEAQ. The CDR3 has 16 residues. V gave up 5 bases and J gave up 7 bases; unmatched junction bases: 10. CDR3 region: CASSGQGANFGNEQFF. CDR3 sequence (DNA): TGTGCCAGCAGCGGACAGGGGGCGAACTTTGGTAATGAGCAGTTCTTC.

CDR3 sequence reads: CASSVRTGYTEAFF. The DNA of the CDR3 is TGCGCCAGCAGCGTTCGGACAGGGTACACTGAAGCTTTCTTT. The genes are TRBV4-3 and TRBJ1-1, with 8 bases lining up with TRBD1. The CDR3 loop spans 14 amino acids. Trimming cost V 5 bases and J 3 bases; bases outside gene matches: 5. CDR1 and CDR2 from the germline V gene are LGHNA and YSLEER.

This sequence joins TRBV5-1 and TRBJ2-7, with 8 bases that match TRBD2. The CDR3 spans 12 residues. The trim removed 1 base at V and 7 bases at J, leaving 1 base unmatched. Germline values: CDR1 SGHRS, CDR2 YFSETQ. This CDR3 reads CASSLRGGEQYF. The CDR3 nucleotides read TGCGCCAGCAGCTTGCGGGGGGGAGAGCAGTACTTC.

The CDR3 sequence is CAWSTGTSGMKDTQYF. In DNA, the CDR3 is TGTGCCTGGAGTACCGGGACTAGCGGGATGAAAGATACGCAGTATTTT. This chain joins TRBV30 and TRBJ2-3; TRBD2 matches 13 bases. V lost 2 bases and J lost 5; bases outside the gene matches: 7. CDR3 length equals 16 residues. The germline V gene encodes CDR1 GTSNPN and CDR2 SVGIG (reference sequence).

In this sample, this clone turned up once. This chain uses TRBV6-5 with TRBJ1-3, with D tentatively TRBD1 (6 bases). The CDR3 is made up of 15 amino acids. Trimming left V 0 bases short and J 2 bases short, with 8 bases between. Germline V lookup: CDR1 MNHEY, CDR2 SVGAGI. DNA of the CDR3: TGTGCCAGCAGTTACTCGGGGGCGGCTGGAAACACCATATATTTT. Its protein is CASSYSGAAGNTIYF.

J is TRBJ1-2 and V is TRBV3-1 (or the pseudogene TRBV3-2); D is unresolved. Trimming took 1 base from V and 8 from J, leaving 11 bases between them. Germline V CDR1 and CDR2: LGHDT, YNNKEL (reference sequence). The CDR3 totals 13 residues. The CDR3 DNA reads TGTGCCAGCAGCCAAGTTCGAGGAAACGGCTACACCTTC. This gives the protein CASSQVRGNGYTF.

The gene calls are TRBV4-2 and TRBJ2-3, with a weak D call TRBD2 (5 bases). This CDR3 has 14 amino acids. Germline CDR1 reads LGHNA; CDR2 reads YNFKEQ. The V and J ends lost 4 bases and 1 base respectively, with 9 bases between them. CDR3 coding DNA: TGTGCCAGCAGCCGTGGAGGTGGCACAGATACGCAGTATTTT. It encodes CASSRGGGTDTQYF.

This chain joins TRBV11-2 and TRBJ2-1; maybe TRBD2 (6 bases). CDR1 is SGHAT and CDR2 is FQNNGV in the germline V gene. Trimming shortened V by 2 bases and J by 2 bases, and 13 bases separated the two germline ends. This CDR3 is 16 amino acids long. The CDR3 region has the DNA TGTGCCAGCAGCTTAATCTCGGGGAGGACCTACAATGAGCAGTTCTTC. Residues: CASSLISGRTYNEQFF.

The chain recombines TRBV3-1 (or the pseudogene TRBV3-2) with TRBJ2-3, with D perhaps matching TRBD1 or TRBD2 (5 bases each). The CDR3 loop spans 14 amino acids. CDR1 and CDR2 from the germline V gene are LGHDT and YNNKEL (reference sequence). Trimming took off 2 bases at V and 5 bases at J, with 11 bases between the two ends. CDR3 residues: CASSQRGEVDTQYF. CDR3 in DNA: TGTGCCAGCAGCCAAAGGGGAGAGGTAGATACGCAGTATTTT.

The chain carries TRBV19 and TRBJ1-5; D not certain. The germline V gene has CDR1 LNHDA and CDR2 SQIVND (reference sequence). V was cut by 1 base and J by 3 bases, with 10 bases left in between. The CDR3 has 15 amino acids. CDR3 protein: CASSIARPLNQPQHF. In DNA form, the CDR3 reads TGTGCCAGTAGTATAGCTCGGCCTCTCAATCAGCCCCAGCATTTT.

This clone was recorded once. The CDR3, as DNA: TGTGCCAGCTCACCAAATCAGTACGGACGTCGATCACCCCTCCACTTT. Its translation is CASSPNQYGRRSPLHF. The chain carries TRBV18 and TRBJ1-6; D remains unclear. Germline assignment: CDR1 KGHSH and CDR2 LQKENI. The CDR3 length is 16 residues. The V gene lost 2 bases and the J gene lost 10 bases, with 18 bases spanning the gap.